Sequencing of this T cell receptor (beta chain) was carried out in a study of blood T cells in healthy people across ages. This clonotype showed up just a few times. Antigen specificity is unknown. Primed by a sample-barcoded 5' primer and a J-beta primer mix, a second PCR proceeded for 7 to 11 cycles. TCRdb independently ran MiXCR on the 5' RACE reads; one entry per CDR3 protein. The table has about 1.4 million distinct CDR3 sequences, 45% to 70% seen once. The V and J ends lost 6 bases and 6 bases respectively, with 12 bases between them. This CDR3 spans 13 amino acids. Germline V gene data show CDR1 as MNHNY and CDR2 as SVGAGI (reference sequence). It was about 9.4 milliliters of peripheral blood that were drawn from each donor. Study conclusions and caveats: Older age coincided with a roughly linear decline in TCR beta diversity per million T cells.

This receptor was taken from a man in his late teens or twenties in good health. Sequencing was performed on blood. This rearrangement joins TRBV6-6 to TRBJ2-1; D perhaps matches TRBD2 (7 bases). In DNA form, the CDR3 reads TGTGCCAGCAGCTGGGGGGGGCCCAATGAGCAGTTCTTC. This codes for CASSWGGPNEQFF.